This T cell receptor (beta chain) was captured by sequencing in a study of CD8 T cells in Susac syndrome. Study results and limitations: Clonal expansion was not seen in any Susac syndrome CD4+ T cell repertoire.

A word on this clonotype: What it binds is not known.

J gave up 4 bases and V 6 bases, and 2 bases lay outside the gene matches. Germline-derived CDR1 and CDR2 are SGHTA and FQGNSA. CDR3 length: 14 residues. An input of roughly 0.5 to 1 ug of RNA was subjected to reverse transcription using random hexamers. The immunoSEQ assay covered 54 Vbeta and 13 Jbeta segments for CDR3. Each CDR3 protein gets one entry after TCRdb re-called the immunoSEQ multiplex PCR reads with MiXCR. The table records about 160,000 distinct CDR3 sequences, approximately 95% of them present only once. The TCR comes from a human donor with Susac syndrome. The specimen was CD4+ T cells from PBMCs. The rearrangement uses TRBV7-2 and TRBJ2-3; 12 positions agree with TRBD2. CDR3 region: CASRLAGGADTQYF. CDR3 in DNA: TGTGCCAGCAGGCTAGCGGGGGGGGCAGATACGCAGTATTTT.